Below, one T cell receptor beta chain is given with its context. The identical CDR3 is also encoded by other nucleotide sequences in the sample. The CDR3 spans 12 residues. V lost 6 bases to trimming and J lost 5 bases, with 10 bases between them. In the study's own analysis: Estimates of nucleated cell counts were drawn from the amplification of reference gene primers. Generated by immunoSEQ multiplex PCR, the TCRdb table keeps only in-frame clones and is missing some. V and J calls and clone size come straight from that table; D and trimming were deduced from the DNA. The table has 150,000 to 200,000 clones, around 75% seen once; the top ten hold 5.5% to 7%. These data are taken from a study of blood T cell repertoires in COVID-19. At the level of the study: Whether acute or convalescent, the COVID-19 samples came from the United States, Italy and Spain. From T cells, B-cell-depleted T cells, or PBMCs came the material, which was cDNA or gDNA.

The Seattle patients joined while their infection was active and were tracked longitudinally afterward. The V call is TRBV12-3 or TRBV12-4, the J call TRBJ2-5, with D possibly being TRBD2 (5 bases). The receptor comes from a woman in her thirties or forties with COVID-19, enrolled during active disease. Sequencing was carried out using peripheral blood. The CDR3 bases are TGTGCCAGCAGCCCCCGAGGGGAGACCCAGTACTTC. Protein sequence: CASSPRGETQYF.